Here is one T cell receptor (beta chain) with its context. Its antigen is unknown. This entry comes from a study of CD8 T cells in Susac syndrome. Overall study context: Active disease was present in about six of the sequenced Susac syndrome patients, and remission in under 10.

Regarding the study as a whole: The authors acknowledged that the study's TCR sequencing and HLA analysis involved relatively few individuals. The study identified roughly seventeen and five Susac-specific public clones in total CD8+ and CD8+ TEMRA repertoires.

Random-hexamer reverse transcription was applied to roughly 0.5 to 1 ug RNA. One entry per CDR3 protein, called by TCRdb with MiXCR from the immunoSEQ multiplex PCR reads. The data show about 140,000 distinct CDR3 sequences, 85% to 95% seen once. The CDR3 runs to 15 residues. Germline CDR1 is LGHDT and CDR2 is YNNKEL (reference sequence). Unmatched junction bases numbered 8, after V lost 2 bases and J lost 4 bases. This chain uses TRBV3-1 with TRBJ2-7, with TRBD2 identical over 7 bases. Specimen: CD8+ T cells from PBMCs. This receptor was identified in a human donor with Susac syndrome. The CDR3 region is CASSQLGGSDYEQYF. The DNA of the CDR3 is TGTGCCAGCAGCCAACTCGGCGGGAGTGATTACGAGCAGTACTTC.